The clone carrying this TCR beta chain was detected only once. The antigen remains unidentified. The data were obtained in a study of cytomegalovirus exposure and HLA in healthy donors. Points from the study as a whole: The authors considered a cluster of highly shared sequence variants likely to be a sequencing artifact.

The donors gave bone marrow, and they were healthy. This PCR relied on a set of 60 Vbeta primers and 13 Jbeta primers. Some clones are missing from TCRdb's copy, which holds only in-frame ones; the method was immunoSEQ multiplex PCR. The table has 90,000 to 120,000 clones, roughly 80% seen once; the top ten hold around 2%. Trimming stripped 9 bases from V and 6 bases from J, with 19 bases between. This CDR3 contains 14 residues. From germline, CDR1 is SGHTA and CDR2 FQGTGA. This chain links TRBV7-3 with TRBJ2-3, with D possibly TRBD2 on 7 matching bases. Sequencing used PBMCs. The sequence derives from a young man in good health and CMV-seronegative. This CDR3 reads CASGWGGYKDTQYF. CDR3 nucleotides: TGTGCCAGTGGGTGGGGGGGCTATAAGGATACGCAGTATTTT.